These T cell receptor beta chains were read from a single sample in a study of blood T cell repertoires in COVID-19. The data were produced by immunoSEQ multiplex PCR, yet TCRdb's version contains in-frame clones alone and is incomplete. The data contain 250,000 to 350,000 clones, 70% to 90% of them seen just once; the ten biggest clones take up about 4.1%. Input material: PBMCs or T cells enriched from blood (not recorded which). The receptors come from a woman in her thirties who had recovered from COVID-19. CDR3s include the opening cysteine and the closing phenylalanine or tryptophan. Each record gives: J gene, D gene, V gene, clone size, CDR3 length, CDR3 protein, CDR3 DNA. D genes are given only for firm matches. Size is stated for part of the rows, as once, few or many counts, or as a class when the clone is expanded.

J gene: TRBJ1-6
D gene: -
V gene: TRBV27
clone size: -
CDR3 length: 13
CDR3 protein: CASRRTGDSPLHF
CDR3 DNA: TGTGCCAGCCGGAGGACGGGGGATTCACCCCTCCACTTT

J gene: TRBJ2-3
D gene: TRBD2
V gene: TRBV15
clone size: -
CDR3 length: 16
CDR3 protein: CATSRELAGLTDTQYF
CDR3 DNA: TGTGCCACCAGCAGGGAACTAGCGGGGCTCACAGATACGCAGTATTTT

J gene: TRBJ2-2
D gene: TRBD2
V gene: TRBV7-9
clone size: -
CDR3 length: 13
CDR3 protein: CASTLAVTGELFF
CDR3 DNA: TGTGCCAGCACGCTAGCGGTAACCGGGGAGCTGTTTTTT

J gene: TRBJ2-7
D gene: -
V gene: TRBV5-5
clone size: -
CDR3 length: 15
CDR3 protein: CASSLATGDYYEQYF
CDR3 DNA: TGTGCCAGCAGCTTGGCGACAGGCGACTACTACGAGCAGTACTTC

J gene: TRBJ2-7
D gene: TRBD1
V gene: TRBV5-1
clone size: -
CDR3 length: 16
CDR3 protein: CASSLGGGTGSYEQYF
CDR3 DNA: TGCGCCAGCAGCTTGGGGGGCGGGACAGGGTCCTACGAGCAGTACTTC

J gene: TRBJ1-2
D gene: -
V gene: TRBV11-2
clone size: -
CDR3 length: 13
CDR3 protein: CASIPRQGHGYTF
CDR3 DNA: TGTGCCAGCATTCCGCGGCAGGGGCATGGCTACACCTTC

J gene: TRBJ2-7
D gene: -
V gene: TRBV3-1/TRBV3-2
clone size: -
CDR3 length: 15
CDR3 protein: CASSQLRENSYEQYF
CDR3 DNA: TGTGCCAGCAGCCAGCTCCGGGAGAACTCCTACGAGCAGTACTTC

J gene: TRBJ1-1
D gene: TRBD1
V gene: TRBV6-1
clone size: -
CDR3 length: 14
CDR3 protein: CASSEVFPGQVAFF
CDR3 DNA: TGTGCCAGCAGTGAAGTTTTTCCCGGACAGGTAGCTTTCTTT

J gene: TRBJ1-6
D gene: -
V gene: TRBV7-6
clone size: -
CDR3 length: 15
CDR3 protein: CASSLGGQKNSPLHF
CDR3 DNA: TGTGCCAGCAGCTTAGGTGGACAGAAGAATTCACCCCTCCACTTT

J gene: TRBJ2-7
D gene: TRBD1
V gene: TRBV28
clone size: -
CDR3 length: 14
CDR3 protein: CASSFSRGRHEQYF
CDR3 DNA: TGTGCCAGCAGTTTCAGCAGGGGGCGGCACGAGCAGTACTTC

J gene: TRBJ2-7
D gene: TRBD2
V gene: TRBV12-5
clone size: -
CDR3 length: 16
CDR3 protein: CASGLPPGLAPYEQYF
CDR3 DNA: TGTGCTAGTGGTTTGCCCCCGGGACTAGCTCCTTACGAGCAGTACTTC

J gene: TRBJ2-2
D gene: -
V gene: TRBV5-1
clone size: -
CDR3 length: 13
CDR3 protein: CASLLANTGELFF
CDR3 DNA: TGCGCCAGCTTACTAGCGAACACCGGGGAGCTGTTTTTT

J gene: TRBJ2-5
D gene: TRBD2
V gene: TRBV4-2
clone size: once
CDR3 length: 17
CDR3 protein: CASSQDPASGGQETQYF
CDR3 DNA: TGTGCCAGCAGCCAAGATCCGGCTAGCGGGGGGCAAGAGACCCAGTACTTC

J gene: TRBJ2-1
D gene: TRBD2
V gene: TRBV19
clone size: -
CDR3 length: 17
CDR3 protein: CASLGLAGVEGYNEQFF
CDR3 DNA: TGTGCCAGTCTAGGACTAGCGGGAGTGGAGGGTTACAATGAGCAGTTCTTC

J gene: TRBJ1-1
D gene: TRBD1
V gene: TRBV9
clone size: -
CDR3 length: 12
CDR3 protein: CASNRGNTEAFF
CDR3 DNA: TGTGCCAGCAACAGGGGGAACACTGAAGCTTTCTTT

J gene: TRBJ2-1
D gene: TRBD2
V gene: TRBV6-4
clone size: many
CDR3 length: 15
CDR3 protein: CASSGISGGYNEQFF
CDR3 DNA: TGTGCCAGCAGTGGGATTAGCGGGGGCTACAATGAGCAGTTCTTC

J gene: TRBJ2-7
D gene: -
V gene: TRBV27
clone size: -
CDR3 length: 13
CDR3 protein: CASSWGQAYEQYF
CDR3 DNA: TGTGCCAGCAGTTGGGGACAAGCCTACGAGCAGTACTTC

J gene: TRBJ1-2
D gene: -
V gene: TRBV28
clone size: -
CDR3 length: 13
CDR3 protein: CASSLGQYYGYTF
CDR3 DNA: TGTGCCAGCAGTCTGGGCCAGTACTATGGCTACACCTTC

J gene: TRBJ2-4
D gene: -
V gene: TRBV2
clone size: -
CDR3 length: 22
CDR3 protein: CASSAGTPSGAGTRLAKNIQYF
CDR3 DNA: TGTGCCAGCAGTGCAGGTACCCCCTCTGGCGCGGGCACCCGTTTGGCCAAAAACATTCAGTACTTC

J gene: TRBJ2-7
D gene: -
V gene: TRBV2
clone size: -
CDR3 length: 12
CDR3 protein: CASRGGTYEQYF
CDR3 DNA: TGTGCCAGCAGGGGCGGGACCTACGAGCAGTACTTC

J gene: TRBJ1-2
D gene: -
V gene: TRBV3-1/TRBV3-2
clone size: -
CDR3 length: 17
CDR3 protein: CASSQVLRGGVWHGYTF
CDR3 DNA: TGTGCCAGCAGCCAAGTTCTCCGGGGAGGGGTTTGGCATGGCTACACCTTC

J gene: TRBJ1-1
D gene: -
V gene: TRBV5-1
clone size: -
CDR3 length: 14
CDR3 protein: CASSFRGENTEAFF
CDR3 DNA: TGCGCCAGCAGCTTTCGGGGGGAGAACACTGAAGCTTTCTTT

J gene: TRBJ2-5
D gene: -
V gene: TRBV28
clone size: -
CDR3 length: 16
CDR3 protein: CASSFMGGDSQETQYF
CDR3 DNA: TGTGCCAGCAGTTTTATGGGGGGTGATAGTCAAGAGACCCAGTACTTC

J gene: TRBJ1-1
D gene: TRBD1
V gene: TRBV29-1
clone size: -
CDR3 length: 13
CDR3 protein: CSANRGQNTEAFF
CDR3 DNA: TGCAGCGCCAACAGGGGGCAGAACACTGAAGCTTTCTTT

J gene: TRBJ2-7
D gene: -
V gene: TRBV4-1
clone size: few
CDR3 length: 15
CDR3 protein: CASSQESAGVYEQYF
CDR3 DNA: TGCGCCAGCAGCCAAGAAAGTGCAGGGGTGTACGAGCAGTACTTC

J gene: TRBJ1-5
D gene: -
V gene: TRBV18
clone size: -
CDR3 length: 14
CDR3 protein: CASSPARGNQPQHF
CDR3 DNA: TGTGCCAGCTCACCGGCGCGGGGGAATCAGCCCCAGCATTTT

J gene: TRBJ2-4
D gene: -
V gene: TRBV6-5
clone size: -
CDR3 length: 14
CDR3 protein: CASSYRQGWNIQYF
CDR3 DNA: TGTGCCAGCAGTTACCGTCAGGGGTGGAACATTCAGTACTTC

J gene: TRBJ1-5
D gene: -
V gene: TRBV30
clone size: once
CDR3 length: 11
CDR3 protein: CASKRGSAQHF
CDR3 DNA: TGTGCCTCCAAGAGGGGGTCGGCCCAGCATTTT

J gene: TRBJ2-7
D gene: -
V gene: TRBV27
clone size: -
CDR3 length: 15
CDR3 protein: CASSPLGDSSYEQYF
CDR3 DNA: TGTGCCAGCAGTCCCCTGGGGGACTCCTCCTACGAGCAGTACTTC

J gene: TRBJ2-3
D gene: TRBD2
V gene: TRBV30
clone size: -
CDR3 length: 17
CDR3 protein: CAWRIAGAFSRTDTQYF
CDR3 DNA: TGTGCCTGGAGAATAGCGGGAGCCTTTTCTCGAACAGATACGCAGTATTTT

J gene: TRBJ1-2
D gene: -
V gene: TRBV3-1/TRBV3-2
clone size: -
CDR3 length: 16
CDR3 protein: CASSQDGGSMSYGYTF
CDR3 DNA: TGTGCCAGCAGCCAAGATGGCGGTTCGATGAGCTATGGCTACACCTTC

J gene: TRBJ2-3
D gene: -
V gene: TRBV19
clone size: once
CDR3 length: 13
CDR3 protein: CASRGVGTDTQYF
CDR3 DNA: TGTGCCAGCAGGGGCGTGGGTACAGATACGCAGTATTTT

J gene: TRBJ1-1
D gene: -
V gene: TRBV6-1
clone size: -
CDR3 length: 16
CDR3 protein: CASSELGARQNTEAFF
CDR3 DNA: TGTGCCAGCAGTGAATTGGGGGCCCGACAGAACACTGAAGCTTTCTTT

J gene: TRBJ1-1
D gene: -
V gene: TRBV7-9
clone size: -
CDR3 length: 12
CDR3 protein: CASSSVDTEAFF
CDR3 DNA: TGTGCCAGCAGCTCGGTCGACACTGAAGCTTTCTTT

J gene: TRBJ2-1
D gene: TRBD2
V gene: TRBV5-1
clone size: -
CDR3 length: 16
CDR3 protein: CASSQGLAGGTDEQFF
CDR3 DNA: TGCGCCAGCAGCCAGGGACTAGCGGGAGGGACAGATGAGCAGTTCTTC

J gene: TRBJ1-1
D gene: -
V gene: TRBV15
clone size: few
CDR3 length: 19
CDR3 protein: CATSRVILGGRKGNTEAFF
CDR3 DNA: TGTGCCACCAGCAGGGTGATTTTGGGGGGACGGAAGGGCAACACTGAAGCTTTCTTT

J gene: TRBJ1-1
D gene: -
V gene: TRBV28
clone size: -
CDR3 length: 14
CDR3 protein: CASSFRGLGTEAFF
CDR3 DNA: TGTGCCAGCAGTTTTCGGGGGTTAGGTACTGAAGCTTTCTTT

J gene: TRBJ1-2
D gene: -
V gene: TRBV28
clone size: -
CDR3 length: 13
CDR3 protein: CASSLLANYGYTF
CDR3 DNA: TGTGCCAGCAGTTTATTAGCGAACTATGGCTACACCTTC

J gene: TRBJ1-1
D gene: TRBD1
V gene: TRBV24-1
clone size: -
CDR3 length: 13
CDR3 protein: CATSDWGQAEAFF
CDR3 DNA: TGTGCCACCAGTGATTGGGGACAGGCTGAAGCTTTCTTT

J gene: TRBJ2-3
D gene: TRBD2
V gene: TRBV10-3
clone size: -
CDR3 length: 14
CDR3 protein: CAISSSGGTDTQYF
CDR3 DNA: TGTGCCATCAGCTCAAGCGGGGGCACAGATACGCAGTATTTT

J gene: TRBJ1-5
D gene: -
V gene: TRBV18
clone size: -
CDR3 length: 14
CDR3 protein: CASSPARDNQPQHF
CDR3 DNA: TGTGCCAGCTCACCCGCCAGGGACAATCAGCCCCAGCATTTT

J gene: TRBJ1-5
D gene: -
V gene: TRBV5-1
clone size: -
CDR3 length: 15
CDR3 protein: CASSLDGLSDQPQHF
CDR3 DNA: TGCGCCAGCAGCTTGGACGGATTAAGCGATCAGCCCCAGCATTTT

J gene: TRBJ2-7
D gene: -
V gene: TRBV11-2
clone size: few
CDR3 length: 15
CDR3 protein: CASSLPAGQSYEQYF
CDR3 DNA: TGTGCCAGCAGTCTCCCAGCAGGGCAGTCCTACGAGCAGTACTTC

J gene: TRBJ2-3
D gene: TRBD2
V gene: TRBV5-8
clone size: -
CDR3 length: 12
CDR3 protein: CASSRGEDTQYF
CDR3 DNA: TGTGCCAGCAGCCGGGGGGAAGATACGCAGTATTTT

J gene: TRBJ2-7
D gene: TRBD1
V gene: TRBV7-2
clone size: once
CDR3 length: 15
CDR3 protein: CASSPGTGPFGEQYF
CDR3 DNA: TGTGCCAGCAGCCCTGGGACAGGCCCCTTTGGAGAGCAGTACTTC

J gene: TRBJ2-5
D gene: TRBD1
V gene: TRBV25-1
clone size: -
CDR3 length: 13
CDR3 protein: CASRVTGVETQYF
CDR3 DNA: TGTGCCAGCAGGGTGACAGGGGTAGAGACCCAGTACTTC

J gene: TRBJ1-5
D gene: TRBD1
V gene: TRBV28
clone size: few
CDR3 length: 14
CDR3 protein: CASCSGTGNQPQHF
CDR3 DNA: TGTGCCAGCTGCTCCGGGACAGGGAATCAGCCCCAGCATTTT

J gene: TRBJ1-6
D gene: -
V gene: TRBV9
clone size: -
CDR3 length: 12
CDR3 protein: CASSGLESTLHF
CDR3 DNA: TGTGCCAGCAGCGGCCTGGAGTCCACCCTCCACTTT

J gene: TRBJ2-7
D gene: -
V gene: TRBV29-1
clone size: -
CDR3 length: 18
CDR3 protein: CSDPIVLSPPQDTYEQYF
CDR3 DNA: TGCAGCGACCCGATCGTCCTTTCCCCTCCACAGGATACGTACGAGCAGTACTTC